The 14 T cell receptor beta chains listed next were all sequenced from one sample in a study of T-cell memory formation after mild COVID-19 (dated by TCRdb to the early 2020s). Libraries were constructed by 5' RACE. Reads for this sample came from an Illumina NovaSeq 6000. Through fastp at Q25 and MiXCR, TCRdb rebuilt clones from the public reads, retaining in-frame beta chains. Each CDR3 protein gets just one entry, which takes the most common genes and DNA from the rows behind it. Present in this sample are around 440,000 distinct CDR3 sequences, around a sixth of which were seen just once. Clones ranked in the top ten supply around 12% of the sample. The source material was PBMCs or a T cell subset sorted from them (not recorded which). Receptors originate from an adult woman who had mild COVID-19 (a few samples of this study predate the infection). The sample titles of this study are shuffled in the database, so cell type and time point are left out; the donor was told from shared clones.

This clonotype was counted between two and nine times. V gene TRBV30 combines with J gene TRBJ1-2; TRBD1 aligns across 9 bases. Trimming cost V 1 base and J 8 bases; bases outside gene matches: 14. CDR3 length: 16 amino acids. CDR1 and CDR2 from the germline V gene are GTSNPN and SVGIG (reference sequence). The CDR3 DNA reads TGTGCCTGGAGTGCTCTAGGGAAGGACAGGGGTGGAGGCTACACCTTC. Translating gives CAWSALGKDRGGGYTF.

This chain connects TRBV6-6 to TRBJ1-5; 7 bases are a match to TRBD1. Germline values: CDR1 MNHNY, CDR2 SVGAGI (reference sequence). The CDR3 runs to 16 residues. The V and J ends lost 5 bases and 4 bases, in that order; junction bases with no gene match: 11. The CDR3 region has the DNA TGTGCCAGCAGTCAAACCGGGACAGCCAGAAATCAGCCCCAGCATTTT. This translates into CASSQTGTARNQPQHF.

The chain uses TRBV9 and TRBJ2-1; D not certain. This CDR3 has 16 amino acids. The V and J ends lost 0 bases and 1 base respectively, with 11 bases between them. Germline CDR1 reads SGDLS; CDR2 reads YYNGEE. CDR3 amino acids: CASSVAGVFSYNEQFF. CDR3 sequence (DNA): TGTGCCAGCAGCGTAGCTGGGGTCTTTTCCTACAATGAGCAGTTCTTC.

This clonotype occurred a few times. This chain joins TRBV4-3 and TRBJ2-2; D is undetermined. Germline V CDR1 and CDR2: LGHNA, YSLEER. CDR3 length: 14 amino acids. Trimming took 1 base from V and 0 from J, leaving 3 bases between them. CDR3 nucleotide sequence: TGCGCCAGCAGCCAAGTAACGAACACCGGGGAGCTGTTTTTT. Translation: CASSQVTNTGELFF.

In its sample, this clonotype was seen a few times. The chain is built from TRBV19 and TRBJ1-4; 7 positions agree with TRBD1. The CDR3 is 13 residues long. Germline-derived CDR1 and CDR2 are LNHDA and SQIVND (reference sequence). Trimming removed 9 bases from V and 11 bases from J; junction bases left unmatched: 12. DNA of the CDR3: TGTGCCAGCACGACAGGGAGATATCCCAAACTGTTTTTT. Amino acids: CASTTGRYPKLFF.

This rearrangement joins TRBV5-1 to TRBJ2-7; tentative D call: TRBD2 (6 bases). Trimming stripped 3 bases from V and 1 base from J, with 8 bases between. The CDR3 sequence is 13 residues long. Germline values: CDR1 SGHRS, CDR2 YFSETQ. The CDR3 bases are TGCGCCAGCAGCTGGGGAGGATCCTACGAGCAGTACTTC. The encoded protein is CASSWGGSYEQYF.

This clonotype has a handful of counts. V gene TRBV5-1 combines with J gene TRBJ2-2, with a weak D call TRBD2 (6 bases). Per the germline V gene, CDR1 is SGHRS and CDR2 is YFSETQ. CDR3 length: 14 amino acids. V was clipped by 7 bases and J by 1 base, with 11 bases between them. CDR3 protein: CASARDGNTGELFF. CDR3 bases: TGCGCCAGCGCGCGGGACGGGAACACCGGGGAGCTGTTTTTT.

Many counts were recorded for this clonotype. The chain employs TRBV24-1 and TRBJ2-3, with TRBD1 matching 7 bases. V was pared by 3 bases and J by 1 base, with 3 bases of the junction left unmatched. Germline CDR1 KGHDR, CDR2 SFDVKD. CDR3 length equals 15 residues. The CDR3 is CATSDLGQGTDTQYF. The CDR3 DNA reads TGTGCCACCAGTGATCTCGGACAGGGCACAGATACGCAGTATTTT.

This clonotype was seen many times. The chain is built from TRBV5-1 and TRBJ2-2; a weak D match, TRBD2 (5 bases). The CDR3 extends over 15 amino acids. Germline CDR1 is SGHRS and CDR2 is YFSETQ. V lost 1 base, J lost 4 bases, and 11 bases lay in between. This chain's CDR3 is CASSLRRGITGELFF. CDR3 in DNA: TGCGCCAGCAGCTTGCGCCGGGGAATCACCGGGGAGCTGTTTTTT.

In its sample, this clonotype was seen many times. This rearrangement joins TRBV5-1 to TRBJ2-2; 11 bases agree with TRBD2. The CDR3 spans 16 residues. The V and J ends lost 0 bases and 4 bases, in that order; junction bases with no gene match: 2. CDR1 SGHRS and CDR2 YFSETQ come from the germline V gene. Here the CDR3 DNA reads TGCGCCAGCAGCTTGGGACTAGCGGGACCCACCGGGGAGCTGTTTTTT. The encoded protein is CASSLGLAGPTGELFF.

V usage is TRBV30 and J usage is TRBJ1-5, with no clear D. Deletions cut 5 bases from V and 9 bases from J, with 17 bases between. The CDR3 covers 13 residues. Germline V lookup: CDR1 GTSNPN, CDR2 SVGIG (reference sequence). In nucleotides, the CDR3 is TGTGCCTGGTCCCCGGGCGTTAAGTTGCCCCAGCATTTT. Its protein product is CAWSPGVKLPQHF.

The J gene is TRBJ1-5, the V gene TRBV18; perhaps TRBD1 as D (6 bases). The germline CDR1 and CDR2 sequences are KGHSH and LQKENI. The CDR3 loop spans 14 amino acids. With 5 bases removed from V and 6 bases from J, the gap between germline ends came to 14 bases. This chain's CDR3 is CASSSAGTFQPQHF. The CDR3, as DNA: TGTGCCAGCTCATCTGCCGGGACATTTCAGCCCCAGCATTTT. The whole variable domain, remainder taken from reference TRBV18 and TRBJ1-5, is NAGVMQNPRHLVRRRGQEARLRCSPMKGHSHVYWYRQLPEEGLKFMVYLQKENIIDESGMPKERFSAEFPKEGPSILRIQQVVRGDSAAYFCASSSAGTFQPQHFGDGTRLSIL.

This clonotype appeared many times. The chain employs TRBV12-3 or TRBV12-4 and TRBJ1-1; D not resolved. This CDR3 is built from 13 residues. V lost 3 bases and J 0 bases, leaving 5 bases between the germline ends. The CDR3 protein is CASSFQLNTEAFF. CDR3 in DNA: TGTGCCAGCAGTTTTCAGTTGAACACTGAAGCTTTCTTT.

The CDR3 DNA reads TGTGCCAGCAGTTTAATGGGACTAGCTTCATCCTACGAGCAGTACTTC. This sequence encodes CASSLMGLASSYEQYF. This sequence joins TRBV27 and TRBJ2-7; 9 nucleotides match TRBD2. This CDR3 is built from 16 residues. With 2 bases clipped from V and 1 base from J, the junction kept 6 bases outside the gene matches. In germline, CDR1 is MNHEY, CDR2 SMNVEV (reference sequence).